Listed below are T cell receptor beta chains from one sample, sequenced in a study of identical twins. TCRdb reprocessed the 5' RACE reads with MiXCR, giving one entry per CDR3 protein. The sample yields about 810,000 distinct CDR3 sequences, roughly an eighth seen once. The same sample was also used in a study of yellow fever vaccine responses in identical twins.

Specimen: PBMCs. Receptor source: a woman aged 18-29 years in good health. CDR3s leave out the opening cysteine and the closing phenylalanine or tryptophan. Each record gives: V gene, CDR3 protein.

V gene: TRBV19
CDR3 protein: ASNVEGVYQPQH

V gene: TRBV27
CDR3 protein: ASSSPGPSSGNTIY

V gene: TRBV4-1
CDR3 protein: ASSQHWQGERETQY

V gene: TRBV3-1
CDR3 protein: ASSQGGQGSGELF

V gene: TRBV20-1
CDR3 protein: SARGPGQGRDTQY

V gene: TRBV4-1
CDR3 protein: ASSQVTTGPAGEQY

V gene: TRBV5-1
CDR3 protein: ASSLAGVRYNSPLH

V gene: TRBV15
CDR3 protein: ATSREGLAGPDTQY

V gene: TRBV28
CDR3 protein: ASSHHGGGGTDTQY

V gene: TRBV12-3/TRBV12-4
CDR3 protein: ASSLSGLVIYEQF

V gene: TRBV6-5
CDR3 protein: ASSYGGHSTDTQY

V gene: TRBV5-1
CDR3 protein: ASSEGTGPSWSYNEQF

V gene: TRBV4-1
CDR3 protein: ASSQDMLSGGGETQY

V gene: TRBV7-9
CDR3 protein: ASSLIEDSPLH

V gene: TRBV6-1
CDR3 protein: ASSALAGGQETQY

V gene: TRBV28
CDR3 protein: ASSELSGGTSGKVREQY

V gene: TRBV2
CDR3 protein: ASSEAEREVHEQY

V gene: TRBV10-3
CDR3 protein: ATLLQGSGEQY

V gene: TRBV11-2
CDR3 protein: ASSLSYPKRGFSPLH

V gene: TRBV27
CDR3 protein: ASNNRDQNQETQY

V gene: TRBV11-2
CDR3 protein: ASGTGESSYNEQF

V gene: TRBV25-1
CDR3 protein: ASSVQGGTDTQY

V gene: TRBV7-8
CDR3 protein: ASSLTDSPIYEQY